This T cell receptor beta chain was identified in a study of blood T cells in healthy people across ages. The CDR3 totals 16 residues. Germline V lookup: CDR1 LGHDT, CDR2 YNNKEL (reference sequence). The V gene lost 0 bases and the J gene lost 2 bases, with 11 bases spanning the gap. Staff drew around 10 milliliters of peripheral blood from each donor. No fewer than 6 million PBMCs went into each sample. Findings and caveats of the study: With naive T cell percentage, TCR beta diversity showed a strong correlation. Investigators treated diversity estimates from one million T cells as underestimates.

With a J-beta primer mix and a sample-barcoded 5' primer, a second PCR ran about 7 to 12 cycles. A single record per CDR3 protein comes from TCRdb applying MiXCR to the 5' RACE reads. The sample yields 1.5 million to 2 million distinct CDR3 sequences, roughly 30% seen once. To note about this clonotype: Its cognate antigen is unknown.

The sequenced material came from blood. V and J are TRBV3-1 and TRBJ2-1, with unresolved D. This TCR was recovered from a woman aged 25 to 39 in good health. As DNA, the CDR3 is TGTGCCAGCAGCCAAGATTGGTCGGTGACCTACAATGAGCAGTTCTTC. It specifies CASSQDWSVTYNEQFF.